This T cell receptor (beta chain) originates from a study of patients and donors after allogeneic stem cell transplantation. TCRdb recomputed calls from the RT-PCR reads with MiXCR, one row per CDR3 protein. The sample includes 390,000 or so distinct CDR3 sequences, approximately 16% of them seen just once. This clonotype appeared many times. This CDR3 spans 16 amino acids. V lost 4 bases and J lost 3; bases outside the gene matches: 8. Germline-derived CDR1 and CDR2 are SGHRS and YFSETQ. The sequenced material came from blood, either unsorted or a sorted T cell fraction (not recorded which). This receptor was taken from a human donor who was either an allogeneic HSCT recipient or a stem cell or donor lymphocyte infusion donor (not recorded which). It is not recorded whose cells these are; they may come from a transplant donor. J is TRBJ2-1 and V is TRBV5-1; 9 bases map to TRBD1. The CDR3 nucleotides read TGCGCCAGCAGCATTCAACTGGGACAGGGCTACAATGAGCAGTTCTTC. Its protein product is CASSIQLGQGYNEQFF.